The source of this T cell receptor beta chain is a study of control samples from healthy donors and cancer patients. This clone was counted once. The germline CDR1 and CDR2 sequences are SGHRS and YFSETQ. This CDR3 is built from 19 residues. Trimming removed 3 bases from V and 0 bases from J; junction bases left unmatched: 11. Some clones are missing from TCRdb's copy, which holds only in-frame ones; the method was immunoSEQ multiplex PCR. This sample has 90,000 to 150,000 clones, with approximately 89% found just once. This TCR came from a man aged 35 to 55 in good health. This chain links TRBV5-1 with TRBJ2-3; TRBD1 matches at 12 bases. Sequences were obtained from blood. The CDR3 DNA sequence: TGCGCCAGCAGCTCCGGGACAGGGGGCTCCTTGTCTAGCACAGATACGCAGTATTTT. This encodes CASSSGTGGSLSSTDTQYF. The full variable domain, completed using reference TRBV5-1 and TRBJ2-3, is KAGVTQTPRYLIKTRGQQVTLSCSPISGHRSVSWYQQTPGQGLQFLFEYFSETQRNKGNFPGRFSGRQFSNSRSEMNVSTLELGDSALYLCASSSGTGGSLSSTDTQYFGPGTRLTVL.